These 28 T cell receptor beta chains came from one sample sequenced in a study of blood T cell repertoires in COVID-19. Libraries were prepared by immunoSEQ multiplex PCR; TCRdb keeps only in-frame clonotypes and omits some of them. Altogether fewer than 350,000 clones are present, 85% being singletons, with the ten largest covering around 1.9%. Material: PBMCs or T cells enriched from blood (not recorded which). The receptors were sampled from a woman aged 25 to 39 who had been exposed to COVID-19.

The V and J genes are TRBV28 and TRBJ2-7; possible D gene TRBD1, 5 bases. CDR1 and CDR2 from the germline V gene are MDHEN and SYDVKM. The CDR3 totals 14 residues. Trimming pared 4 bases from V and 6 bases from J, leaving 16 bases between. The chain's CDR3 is CASSSPGKAAEQYF. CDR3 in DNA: TGTGCCAGCAGTTCGCCAGGGAAAGCAGCCGAGCAGTACTTC.

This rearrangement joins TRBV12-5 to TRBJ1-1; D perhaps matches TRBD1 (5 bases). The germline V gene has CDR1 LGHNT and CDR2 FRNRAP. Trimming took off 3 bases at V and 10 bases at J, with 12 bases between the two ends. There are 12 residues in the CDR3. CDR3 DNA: TGTGCTAGTGGTTTCATCCCGGGGGGAGCTTTCTTT. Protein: CASGFIPGGAFF.

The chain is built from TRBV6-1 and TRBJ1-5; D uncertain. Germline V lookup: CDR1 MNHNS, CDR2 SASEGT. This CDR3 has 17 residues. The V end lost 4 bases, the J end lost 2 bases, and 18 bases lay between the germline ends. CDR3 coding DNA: TGTGCCAGCAGTGTAAGTGAGTCCGGGGTTGGCAATCAGCCCCAGCATTTT. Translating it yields CASSVSESGVGNQPQHF.

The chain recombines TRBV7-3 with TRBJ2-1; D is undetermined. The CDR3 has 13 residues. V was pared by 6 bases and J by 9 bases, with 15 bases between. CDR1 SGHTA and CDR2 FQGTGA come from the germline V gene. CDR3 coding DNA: TGTGCCAGCAGAACCACTCGAGGCGGTGAGCAGTTCTTC. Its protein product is CASRTTRGGEQFF.

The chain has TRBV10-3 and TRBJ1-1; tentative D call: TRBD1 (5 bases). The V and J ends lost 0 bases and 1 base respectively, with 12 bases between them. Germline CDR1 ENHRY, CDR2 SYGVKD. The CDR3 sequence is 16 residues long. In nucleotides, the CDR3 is TGTGCCATCAGTGAGTCTAAGGGGCGGGGGAACACTGAAGCTTTCTTT. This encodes CAISESKGRGNTEAFF.

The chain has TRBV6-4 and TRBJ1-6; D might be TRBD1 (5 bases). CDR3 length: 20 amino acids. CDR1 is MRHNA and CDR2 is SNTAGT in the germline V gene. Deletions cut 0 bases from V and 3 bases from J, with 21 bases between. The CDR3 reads CASSDSEAGRPLLYNSPLHF. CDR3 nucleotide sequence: TGTGCCAGCAGTGACTCAGAGGCAGGGCGCCCCTTGCTCTATAATTCACCCCTCCACTTT.

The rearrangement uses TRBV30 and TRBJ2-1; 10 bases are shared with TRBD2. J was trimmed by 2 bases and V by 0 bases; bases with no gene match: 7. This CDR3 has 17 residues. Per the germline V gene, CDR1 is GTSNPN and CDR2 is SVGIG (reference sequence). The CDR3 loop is CAWSVGASGRTYNEQFF. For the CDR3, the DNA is TGTGCCTGGAGTGTAGGGGCTAGCGGGAGAACCTACAATGAGCAGTTCTTC.

The CDR3 loop reads CASSLGGTSNTGELFF. As DNA, the CDR3 is TGCGCCAGCAGCTTGGGAGGGACATCCAACACCGGGGAGCTGTTTTTT. The chain uses TRBV5-1 and TRBJ2-2, with D maybe TRBD1 (6 bases). Germline V CDR1 and CDR2: SGHRS, YFSETQ. The CDR3 covers 16 residues. Trimming left V 0 bases short and J 2 bases short, with 11 bases between.

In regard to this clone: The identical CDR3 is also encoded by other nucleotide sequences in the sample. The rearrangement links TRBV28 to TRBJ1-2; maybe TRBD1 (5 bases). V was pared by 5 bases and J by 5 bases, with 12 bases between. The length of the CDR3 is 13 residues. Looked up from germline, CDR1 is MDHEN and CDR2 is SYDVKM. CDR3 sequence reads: CASSPAGDYGYTF. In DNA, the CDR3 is TGTGCCAGCAGTCCAGCGGGGGATTATGGCTACACCTTC.

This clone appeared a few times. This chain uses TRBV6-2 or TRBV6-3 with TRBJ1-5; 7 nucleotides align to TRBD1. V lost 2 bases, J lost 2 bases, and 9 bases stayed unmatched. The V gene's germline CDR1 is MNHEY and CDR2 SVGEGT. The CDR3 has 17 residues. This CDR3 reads CASSYVRGMIGNQPQHF. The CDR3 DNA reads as TGTGCCAGCAGTTACGTCAGGGGGATGATTGGCAATCAGCCCCAGCATTTT.

The CDR3 sequence: CASSYNRAAQPQHF. CDR3 DNA: TGTGCCAGCAGTTATAACAGGGCTGCTCAGCCCCAGCATTTT. The genes are TRBV6-5 and TRBJ1-5; a weak D match, TRBD1 (6 bases). This CDR3 is 14 amino acids long. Germline V lookup: CDR1 MNHEY, CDR2 SVGAGI. Trimming took off 3 bases at V and 6 bases at J, with 12 bases between the two ends.

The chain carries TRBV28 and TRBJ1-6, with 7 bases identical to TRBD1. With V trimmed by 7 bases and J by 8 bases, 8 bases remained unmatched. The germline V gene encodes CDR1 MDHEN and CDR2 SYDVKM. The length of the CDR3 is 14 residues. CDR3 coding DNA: TGTGCCAGCAATCCAGGGGGGTTGGATTCACCCCTCCACTTT. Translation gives CASNPGGLDSPLHF.

The CDR3 DNA reads TGTGCCTGGAGTCTTCCGGGTAGGTCACCCCTCCACTTT. Translation gives CAWSLPGRSPLHF. The rearrangement joins TRBV30 to TRBJ1-6; D is uncertain. The length of the CDR3 is 13 residues. V lost 2 bases and J lost 10, with 12 bases in between. From germline, CDR1 is GTSNPN and CDR2 SVGIG (reference sequence).

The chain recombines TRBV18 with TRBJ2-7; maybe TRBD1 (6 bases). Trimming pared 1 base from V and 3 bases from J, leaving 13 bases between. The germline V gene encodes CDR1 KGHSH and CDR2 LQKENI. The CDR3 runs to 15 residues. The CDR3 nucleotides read TGTGCCAGCTCACCACGTCTGGGGGCCCACTACGAGCAGTACTTC. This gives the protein CASSPRLGAHYEQYF.

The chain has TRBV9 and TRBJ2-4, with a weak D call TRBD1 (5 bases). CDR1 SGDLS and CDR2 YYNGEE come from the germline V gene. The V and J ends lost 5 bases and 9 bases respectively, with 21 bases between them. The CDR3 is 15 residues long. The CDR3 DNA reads TGTGCCAGCAGTCGACAGCGACCCGCTTCAAGCATTCAGTACTTC. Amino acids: CASSRQRPASSIQYF.

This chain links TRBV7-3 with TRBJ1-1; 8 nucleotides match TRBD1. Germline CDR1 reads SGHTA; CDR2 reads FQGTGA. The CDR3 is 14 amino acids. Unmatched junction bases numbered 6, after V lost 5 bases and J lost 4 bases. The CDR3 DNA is TGTGCCAGCAGCCCAGACAGGGGTGGCACTGAAGCTTTCTTT. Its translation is CASSPDRGGTEAFF. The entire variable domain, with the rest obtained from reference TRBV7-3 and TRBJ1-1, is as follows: GAGVSQTPSNKVTEKGKYVELRCDPISGHTALYWYRQSLGQGPEFLIYFQGTGAADDSGLPNDRFFAVRPEGSVSTLKIQRTERGDSAVYLCASSPDRGGTEAFFGQGTRLTVV.

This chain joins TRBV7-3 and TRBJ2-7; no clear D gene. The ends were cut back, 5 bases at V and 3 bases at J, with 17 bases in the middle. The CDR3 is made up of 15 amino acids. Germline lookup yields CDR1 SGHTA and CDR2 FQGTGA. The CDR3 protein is CASSPLFREVYEQYF. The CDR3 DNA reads TGTGCCAGCAGCCCGCTATTTCGTGAGGTCTACGAGCAGTACTTC.

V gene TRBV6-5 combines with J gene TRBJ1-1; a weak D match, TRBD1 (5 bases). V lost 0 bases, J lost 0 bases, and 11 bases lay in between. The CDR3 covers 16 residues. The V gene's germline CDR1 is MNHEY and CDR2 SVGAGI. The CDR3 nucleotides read TGTGCCAGCAGTTACTCCCGACAGACAATGAACACTGAAGCTTTCTTT. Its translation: CASSYSRQTMNTEAFF.

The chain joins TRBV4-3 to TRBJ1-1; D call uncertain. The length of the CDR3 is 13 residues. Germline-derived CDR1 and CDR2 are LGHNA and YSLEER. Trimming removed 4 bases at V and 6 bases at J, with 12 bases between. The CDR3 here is CASSPRLEAEAFF. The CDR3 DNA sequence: TGCGCCAGCAGCCCACGACTAGAGGCTGAAGCTTTCTTT.

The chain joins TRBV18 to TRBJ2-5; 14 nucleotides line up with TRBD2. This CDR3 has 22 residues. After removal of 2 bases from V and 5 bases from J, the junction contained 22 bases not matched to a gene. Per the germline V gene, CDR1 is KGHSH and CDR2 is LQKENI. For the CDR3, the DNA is TGTGCCAGCTCACCAACCTTTGGGATAATTGCGACTAGCGGGAGGGCCAGTGAGACCCAGTACTTC. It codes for CASSPTFGIIATSGRASETQYF.

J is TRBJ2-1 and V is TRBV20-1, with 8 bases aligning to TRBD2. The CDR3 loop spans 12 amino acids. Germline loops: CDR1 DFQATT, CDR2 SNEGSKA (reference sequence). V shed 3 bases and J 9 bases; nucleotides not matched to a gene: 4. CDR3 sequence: CSASISGTEQFF. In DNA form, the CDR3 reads TGCAGTGCTAGTATTAGCGGGACTGAGCAGTTCTTC.

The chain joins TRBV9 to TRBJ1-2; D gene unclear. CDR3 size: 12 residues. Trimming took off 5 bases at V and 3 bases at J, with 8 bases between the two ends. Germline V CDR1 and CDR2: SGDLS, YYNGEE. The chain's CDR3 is CASSLTDYGYTF. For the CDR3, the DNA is TGTGCCAGCAGTTTGACTGACTATGGCTACACCTTC.

The CDR3 loop reads CASTGRAGYGYTF. Here the CDR3 DNA reads TGTGCCAGCACGGGCAGGGCCGGCTATGGCTACACCTTC. The chain couples TRBV27 to TRBJ1-2; a possible D gene is TRBD1 (5 bases). Trimming left V 7 bases short and J 4 bases short, with 13 bases between. Germline CDR1 reads MNHEY; CDR2 reads SMNVEV (reference sequence). The CDR3 runs to 13 residues.

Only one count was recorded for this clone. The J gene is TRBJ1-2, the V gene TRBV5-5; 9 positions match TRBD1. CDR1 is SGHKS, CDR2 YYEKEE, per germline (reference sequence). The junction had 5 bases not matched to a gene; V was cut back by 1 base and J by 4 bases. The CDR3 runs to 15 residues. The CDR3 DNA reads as TGTGCCAGCAGCTTGTTGACAGGGGGAACCTATGGCTACACCTTC. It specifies CASSLLTGGTYGYTF.

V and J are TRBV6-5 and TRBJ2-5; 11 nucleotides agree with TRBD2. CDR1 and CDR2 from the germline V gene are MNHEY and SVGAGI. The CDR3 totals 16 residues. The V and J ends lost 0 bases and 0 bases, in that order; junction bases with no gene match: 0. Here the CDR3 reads CASSYSTSGDQETQYF. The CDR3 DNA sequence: TGTGCCAGCAGTTACTCGACTAGCGGGGACCAAGAGACCCAGTACTTC.

CDR3 DNA sequence: TGTGCCAGCAGCTTCGGACAGGGGACGGATGAGCAGTTCTTC. It translates to CASSFGQGTDEQFF. The chain links TRBV7-3 to TRBJ2-1, with 9 positions matching TRBD1. Germline loops: CDR1 SGHTA, CDR2 FQGTGA. This CDR3 is built from 14 residues. The J segment lost 8 bases and the V segment lost 3 bases, leaving 5 bases of the junction unmatched.

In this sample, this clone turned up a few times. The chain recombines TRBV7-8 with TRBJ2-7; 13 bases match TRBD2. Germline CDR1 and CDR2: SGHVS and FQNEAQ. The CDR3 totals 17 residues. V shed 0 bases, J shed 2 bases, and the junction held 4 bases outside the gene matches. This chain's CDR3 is CASSLARTSGGAYEQYF. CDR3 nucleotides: TGTGCCAGCAGCTTAGCGAGGACTAGCGGGGGAGCCTACGAGCAGTACTTC.

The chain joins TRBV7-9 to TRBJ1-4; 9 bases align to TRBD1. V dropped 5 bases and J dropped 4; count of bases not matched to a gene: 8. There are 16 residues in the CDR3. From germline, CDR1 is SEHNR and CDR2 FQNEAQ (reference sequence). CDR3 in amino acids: CASSGRTGALNEKLFF. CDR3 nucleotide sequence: TGTGCCAGCAGCGGGAGGACAGGGGCCCTTAATGAAAAACTGTTTTTT.